This T cell receptor (beta chain) was documented in a study of post-analysis software for immune sequencing data. At the level of the study: The disease courses covered relapsing-remitting, secondary progressive and progressive-relapsing multiple sclerosis.

Presence of unique molecular identifiers characterized the TCR beta cDNA libraries. About half a million cDNA molecules were recovered from an input of about 1 to 10 million T cells. TCRdb passed the PCR reads through MiXCR, listing each CDR3 protein once. This sample has roughly 620,000 distinct CDR3 sequences, with 44% found just once. Germline lookup yields CDR1 LGHNA and CDR2 YNFKEQ. With V trimmed by 1 base and J by 4 bases, 2 bases remained unmatched. This CDR3 region has 15 residues. As concerns this clonotype: Its antigen remains unidentified.

Study-level results: There were about 5 TRBV segments more frequent in patients than controls, and TRBV5-6, TRBV5-1 and TRBV20-1 were among them. People with multiple sclerosis had a significantly lower normalized Chao1 diversity than controls did. F measure clustering grouped samples strongly by preparation batch.

The clonotype originates from a girl aged 10-17 years with multiple sclerosis. This chain joins TRBV4-2 and TRBJ2-7; 12 nucleotides align to TRBD1. Sequenced input: blood. The CDR3 sequence is CASSQGGQGAYEQYF. CDR3 bases: TGTGCCAGCAGCCAAGGGGGACAGGGGGCTTACGAGCAGTACTTC.